Each of the 12 T cell receptor beta chains below was sequenced from the same sample in a study of identical twins. TCRdb re-analysed the 5' RACE reads in MiXCR, keeping a single row per CDR3 protein. The table records about 530,000 distinct CDR3 sequences, under 25% of them present only once. The sample also formed part of further work on yellow fever vaccine responses in identical twins.

Sample: CD4+ T cells sorted from blood. These receptors all come from a woman in her late teens or twenties in good health.

The chain uses TRBV28 and TRBJ2-1; D is possibly TRBD2 (7 bases). The CDR3 has 15 amino acids. Trimming took 6 bases from V and 4 from J, leaving 16 bases between them. The germline V gene encodes CDR1 MDHEN and CDR2 SYDVKM. In DNA, the CDR3 is TGTGCCAGCAGGCCTCCCGGGGGGCCGTACAATGAGCAGTTCTTC. Translation gives CASRPPGGPYNEQFF.

This rearrangement joins TRBV6-5 to TRBJ2-3, with D possibly matching TRBD1 (6 bases). Trimming removed 4 bases from V and 5 bases from J, with 10 bases in between. The CDR3 runs to 13 residues. Germline CDR1 reads MNHEY; CDR2 reads SVGAGI. The CDR3 nucleotides read TGTGCCAGCAGTTTCCAGGGGAAAGATACGCAGTATTTT. Translated: CASSFQGKDTQYF.

V gene TRBV2 combines with J gene TRBJ1-4, with D unclear. The CDR3 contains 13 residues. Germline CDR1 is SNHLY and CDR2 is FYNNEI. V lost 4 bases, J lost 10 bases, and 13 bases lay in between. DNA for the CDR3: TGTGCCAGCAGTGGAGGGATCGAATTAAAACTGTTTTTT. As protein: CASSGGIELKLFF.

CDR3 DNA sequence: TGTGCCAGCAGCCCCCCGGGGACAGAAAACACCGGGGAGCTGTTTTTT. It yields the protein CASSPPGTENTGELFF. This chain uses TRBV7-9 with TRBJ2-2, with 7 positions matching TRBD1. CDR3 size: 16 residues. Looked up from germline, CDR1 is SEHNR and CDR2 is FQNEAQ (reference sequence). Losses at the gene ends were 5 bases for V and 2 bases for J; bases not matched to a gene: 8. Full variable domain (missing parts from reference TRBV7-9 and TRBJ2-2): DTGVSQNPRHKITKRGQNVTFRCDPISEHNRLYWYRQTLGQGPEFLTYFQNEAQLEKSRLLSDRFSAERPKGSFSTLEIQRTEQGDSAMYLCASSPPGTENTGELFFGEGSRLTVL.

This clonotype was found a few times. The CDR3 region is CASSYDPTPYEQYF. The CDR3 nucleotides are TGTGCCAGCAGCTACGACCCTACCCCCTACGAGCAGTACTTC. The rearrangement links TRBV5-5 to TRBJ2-7; no clear D gene. The V gene lost 3 bases and the J gene lost 2 bases, with 12 bases spanning the gap. This CDR3 comprises 14 residues. The germline V gene encodes CDR1 SGHKS and CDR2 YYEKEE (reference sequence).

This clonotype has a handful of counts. The chain uses TRBV20-1 and TRBJ2-5; D may be TRBD2 (6 bases). Germline loops: CDR1 DFQATT, CDR2 SNEGSKA (reference sequence). Trimming cost V 1 base and J 3 bases, with 15 bases left between them. The CDR3 is 15 amino acids. Here the CDR3 reads CSARGRRGSEETQYF. For the CDR3, the DNA is TGCAGTGCTAGAGGAAGGCGGGGATCTGAAGAGACCCAGTACTTC.

The chain recombines TRBV28 with TRBJ2-1; 9 bases are shared with TRBD2. Unmatched junction bases numbered 4, after V lost 4 bases and J lost 0 bases. Germline-derived CDR1 and CDR2 are MDHEN and SYDVKM. The CDR3 is made up of 16 amino acids. The CDR3 sequence: CASSSQAGGSYNEQFF. Here the CDR3 DNA reads TGTGCCAGCAGTTCTCAAGCGGGGGGCTCCTACAATGAGCAGTTCTTC.

The chain recombines TRBV15 with TRBJ2-1; TRBD1 is a possible D gene (6 bases). The germline V and J ends were trimmed by 4 bases and 0 bases, with 13 bases remaining between them. Germline CDR1 reads LNHNV; CDR2 reads YYDKDF (reference sequence). The CDR3 spans 16 residues. The CDR3 DNA sequence: TGTGCCACCAGCACACGGGACAAAGGCTCCTACAATGAGCAGTTCTTC. It yields the protein CATSTRDKGSYNEQFF.

This clonotype has more than one count but fewer than ten. The chain joins TRBV3-1 to TRBJ1-2, with a tentative D call TRBD1 (6 bases). Germline CDR1 LGHDT, CDR2 YNNKEL (reference sequence). V was cut by 2 bases and J by 1 base, with 8 bases left in between. The CDR3 extends over 14 amino acids. CDR3 coding DNA: TGTGCCAGCAGCCAAAACAGGGATAACTATGGCTACACCTTC. Protein product: CASSQNRDNYGYTF.

This clonotype was seen more than once but under ten times. This chain joins TRBV5-1 and TRBJ2-1; TRBD1 matches at 8 bases. The V gene end was trimmed by 4 bases and the J gene end by 3 bases; junction bases not matched to a gene: 9. There are 16 residues in the CDR3. The germline CDR1 and CDR2 sequences are SGHRS and YFSETQ. The CDR3 nucleotides read TGCGCCAGCAGCCAACAGGGGGGTCTCAGCTACAATGAGCAGTTCTTC. Amino acid sequence: CASSQQGGLSYNEQFF.

The gene calls are TRBV12-3 or TRBV12-4 and TRBJ2-1; 8 bases agree with TRBD2. V dropped 6 bases and J dropped 7; count of bases not matched to a gene: 14. The CDR3 runs to 16 residues. The CDR3 DNA reads as TGTGCCAGCAGCCCCTACGGGGGCGGGGGGCAAAATGAGCAGTTCTTC. Its translation: CASSPYGGGGQNEQFF.

There are a few counts of this clonotype. V is TRBV5-1 and J is TRBJ2-7, with D perhaps matching TRBD1 (5 bases). The CDR3 loop spans 15 amino acids. The V and J ends lost 0 bases and 2 bases respectively, with 12 bases between them. Germline assignment: CDR1 SGHRS and CDR2 YFSETQ. The CDR3 loop is CASSLAAGNAYEQYF. Here the CDR3 DNA reads TGCGCCAGCAGCTTGGCGGCAGGGAATGCCTACGAGCAGTACTTC.